This T cell receptor beta chain stems from a study of T-cell memory formation after mild COVID-19. This CDR3 has 14 amino acids. The germline V gene encodes CDR1 SGHAT and CDR2 FQDESV (reference sequence). V dropped 3 bases and J dropped 7; count of bases not matched to a gene: 4. A few counts support this clonotype. MiXCR, run by TCRdb on the 5' RACE reads, gives a single entry per CDR3 protein. The sample comprises 550,000 to 650,000 distinct CDR3 sequences, about 18% of which are singletons, and just over 8% rests with the top ten. Input material: PBMCs or a T cell subset sorted from them (not recorded which). The TCR sequence derives from an adult woman who had mild COVID-19 (a few samples of this study predate the infection). Cell type and time point are not known. V is TRBV11-1 and J is TRBJ2-2, with TRBD1 matching 8 bases. The CDR3 DNA sequence: TGTGCCAGCAGCTTGGACAGGGTCATCGGGGAGCTGTTTTTT. Its translation is CASSLDRVIGELFF.